What follows are 29 T cell receptor beta chains derived from one specimen sequenced in a study of CXCR3-negative and CXCR3-positive naive CD8 T cells (dated by TCRdb to between 2018 and 2020). Broader findings and caveats from the paper: TRB CDR3s from CXCR3-positive naive cells showed higher hydrophobicity (lower Kidera factor 4), lower energy, and higher strength and volume indices than CXCR3-negative naive cells.

The data were produced on a NextSeq 550. The Human TCR Profiling Kit (MiLaboratory) was used to make UMI-labeled 5' RACE TRB cDNA libraries. One entry per CDR3 protein sequence results from the TCRdb reprocessing of the reads, with DNA left out. The sample has about 130,000 distinct CDR3 sequences on record. The ten largest clones take up 0.59% of the sample. Antigen specificity for these receptors is unknown. Sequencing was performed on naive CXCR3+ CD8+ T cells from blood. The cell subset or site label, read with the paper, signifies: CD45RO-CCR7+CD27+CD95- naive CD8+ T cells expressing CXCR3 (TNR3+). The receptor set was obtained from a human donor in good health. Some clones in this sample may be carry-over from other donors' samples.

The rearrangement links TRBV7-9 to TRBJ1-2. Germline V lookup: CDR1 SEHNR, CDR2 FQNEAQ (reference sequence). The length of the CDR3 is 15 residues. The CDR3 here is CASSDEGGDEYGYTF.

V usage is TRBV29-1 and J usage is TRBJ2-4; TCRdb picks TRBD1, but there is no DNA to check that call. Germline CDR1 and CDR2: SQVTM and ANQGSEA. The CDR3 is 13 amino acids. The CDR3 loop reads CSVEEDRANIQYF.

The chain carries TRBV5-1 and TRBJ2-3; TCRdb designates TRBD1, a call that cannot be tested without DNA. This CDR3 contains 14 residues. In germline, CDR1 is SGHRS, CDR2 YFSETQ. CDR3 sequence reads: CASSLVAGDDTQYF.

The chain couples TRBV29-1 to TRBJ2-7; there is no DNA to check the TCRdb D call of TRBD2. The germline V gene has CDR1 SQVTM and CDR2 ANQGSEA. This CDR3 contains 14 residues. The CDR3 sequence: CSVEDPASGYEQYF.

The chain employs TRBV14 and TRBJ2-2; TCRdb proposes TRBD2, but this gene call is untestable without DNA. CDR1 is SGHDN and CDR2 is FVKESK in the germline V gene. CDR3 size: 19 residues. CDR3 sequence: CASSQDPASHQVYTGELFF.

The chain recombines TRBV25-1 with TRBJ1-2. From germline, CDR1 is MGHDK and CDR2 SYGVNS. The CDR3 is 11 residues long. The CDR3: CASSGNYGYTF.

The chain recombines TRBV6-6 with TRBJ2-1; the D call from TCRdb, TRBD1, cannot be confirmed without DNA. Germline lookup yields CDR1 MNHNY and CDR2 SVGAGI (reference sequence). The CDR3 length is 16 residues. The CDR3 sequence: CASSPGAMRPSNEQFF.

This chain joins TRBV7-9 and TRBJ1-2; the TCRdb call, TRBD1, lacks DNA for checking. This CDR3 has 18 residues. Germline V gives CDR1 SEHNR, CDR2 FQNEAQ (reference sequence). The CDR3 region is CASSLGPHAAGGFYGYTF. The variable domain in full, with the rest retrieved from reference TRBV7-9 and TRBJ1-2, is DTGVSQNPRHKITKRGQNVTFRCDPISEHNRLYWYRQTLGQGPEFLTYFQNEAQLEKSRLLSDRFSAERPKGSFSTLEIQRTEQGDSAMYLCASSLGPHAAGGFYGYTFGSGTRLTVV.

The chain couples TRBV7-9 to TRBJ2-1; the D gene TCRdb calls, TRBD2, cannot be checked with no DNA. The germline V gene encodes CDR1 SEHNR and CDR2 FQNEAQ (reference sequence). This CDR3 comprises 16 residues. The CDR3 here is CASSFLTSGSVDEQFF.

This rearrangement joins TRBV7-6 to TRBJ1-5; TCRdb picks TRBD1, but there is no DNA to check that call. The CDR3 runs to 15 residues. Germline CDR1 and CDR2: SGHVS and FNYEAQ. This CDR3 reads CASSLFAGSNQPQHF.

This chain links TRBV15 with TRBJ1-2; no DNA is available, so the TRBD1 call from TCRdb remains unchecked. Per the germline V gene, CDR1 is LNHNV and CDR2 is YYDKDF (reference sequence). This CDR3 comprises 13 residues. The CDR3 region is CATSSRTAYGYTF.

The V gene is TRBV4-3, the J gene TRBJ2-1; the D call of TRBD2 rests on TCRdb alone, since no DNA is present to check it. The CDR3 sequence is 18 residues long. Germline-derived CDR1 and CDR2 are LGHNA and YSLEER. The CDR3 reads CASSQDRTASGGAGEQFF.

The chain recombines TRBV7-9 with TRBJ1-1; TCRdb picks TRBD1, but there is no DNA to check that call. CDR1 is SEHNR, CDR2 FQNEAQ, per germline (reference sequence). The CDR3 runs to 13 residues. CDR3 region: CASSLLPGTEAFF.

The J gene is TRBJ2-5, the V gene TRBV6-2 or TRBV6-3; TCRdb picks TRBD1, but there is no DNA to check that call. CDR1 is MNHEY and CDR2 is SVGEGT in the germline V gene. The CDR3 extends over 17 amino acids. The CDR3: CASNSASYRAAEETQYF.

The rearrangement uses TRBV7-9 and TRBJ2-7; TCRdb gives TRBD2 as the D gene, but with no DNA this cannot be confirmed. Germline V gene sequence: CDR1 SEHNR, CDR2 FQNEAQ (reference sequence). The length of the CDR3 is 16 residues. The CDR3 spells CASSLAGLAGVDEQYF.

The chain carries TRBV29-1 and TRBJ2-1; TCRdb's D call, TRBD2, is unchecked because there is no DNA. The germline gives CDR1 SQVTM, CDR2 ANQGSEA. This CDR3 is built from 14 residues. CDR3 amino acids: CSYSGPNSYNEQFF.

The chain is built from TRBV4-1 and TRBJ2-4. The CDR3 runs 14 residues. CDR1 and CDR2 (germline): MGHRA, YSYEKL. CDR3 amino acids: CASSPGWDENIQYF.

The chain recombines TRBV27 with TRBJ2-3; TCRdb gives TRBD1 as the D gene, but with no DNA this cannot be confirmed. This CDR3 comprises 15 residues. CDR1 is MNHEY and CDR2 is SMNVEV in the germline V gene (reference sequence). The CDR3 region is CASILGPDLTDTQYF.

The rearrangement uses TRBV6-6 and TRBJ2-7; TCRdb returns TRBD1, unconfirmable since there is no DNA. The CDR3 covers 15 residues. Per the germline V gene, CDR1 is MNHNY and CDR2 is SVGAGI (reference sequence). The CDR3 loop reads CASSHGTVVYYEQYF.

This CDR3 is CSAWGGGEQYF. The chain is built from TRBV29-1 and TRBJ2-7; TCRdb indicates TRBD1, and absent DNA this call remains unverified. The germline gives CDR1 SQVTM, CDR2 ANQGSEA. The CDR3 consists of 11 residues.

This rearrangement joins TRBV5-1 to TRBJ2-7; lacking DNA, the TRBD1 call made by TCRdb goes unchecked. CDR1 is SGHRS, CDR2 YFSETQ, per germline. The CDR3 is 15 amino acids. CDR3 sequence: CASSLTIGQANEQYF.

The CDR3 here is CASSLDGGAGDEAFF. The chain carries TRBV7-9 and TRBJ1-1. The CDR3 consists of 15 residues. The germline gives CDR1 SEHNR, CDR2 FQNEAQ (reference sequence).

The chain links TRBV5-1 to TRBJ2-1. CDR3 size: 12 residues. The germline gives CDR1 SGHRS, CDR2 YFSETQ. CDR3 residues: CASSPSSPEQFF.

The chain combines TRBV12-3 or TRBV12-4 with TRBJ2-7; the D gene TCRdb calls, TRBD1, cannot be checked with no DNA. The CDR3 runs to 14 residues. The CDR3 region is CASSLTGAAYEQYF.

This clonotype is identified as medium-sized from frequency. V gene TRBV11-3 combines with J gene TRBJ1-1; TCRdb's assignment of TRBD1 cannot be checked, as there is no DNA. Germline V gene sequence: CDR1 SGHNT, CDR2 YENEEA. CDR3 length: 14 residues. CDR3 in amino acids: CASSLGQGNTEAFF.

This chain links TRBV28 with TRBJ2-4; the D call from TCRdb, TRBD2, cannot be confirmed without DNA. Germline V gene lookup returns CDR1 MDHEN and CDR2 SYDVKM. The CDR3 spans 16 residues. CDR3 loop: CASSLTSGLAKNIQYF.

This chain links TRBV2 with TRBJ2-3. Germline V gene data show CDR1 as SNHLY and CDR2 as FYNNEI. The CDR3 is 14 residues long. The chain's CDR3 is CASSERRYTDTQYF.

The chain has TRBV29-1 and TRBJ1-1; TCRdb calls TRBD1, which cannot be checked without DNA. Per germline, CDR1 SQVTM and CDR2 ANQGSEA. This CDR3 region has 12 residues. CDR3 amino acids: CSVEGGATEAFF.

V usage is TRBV11-3 and J usage is TRBJ1-5. CDR3 size: 13 residues. CDR1 and CDR2 from the germline V gene are SGHNT and YENEEA. This CDR3 reads CASSLEWGQPQHF.